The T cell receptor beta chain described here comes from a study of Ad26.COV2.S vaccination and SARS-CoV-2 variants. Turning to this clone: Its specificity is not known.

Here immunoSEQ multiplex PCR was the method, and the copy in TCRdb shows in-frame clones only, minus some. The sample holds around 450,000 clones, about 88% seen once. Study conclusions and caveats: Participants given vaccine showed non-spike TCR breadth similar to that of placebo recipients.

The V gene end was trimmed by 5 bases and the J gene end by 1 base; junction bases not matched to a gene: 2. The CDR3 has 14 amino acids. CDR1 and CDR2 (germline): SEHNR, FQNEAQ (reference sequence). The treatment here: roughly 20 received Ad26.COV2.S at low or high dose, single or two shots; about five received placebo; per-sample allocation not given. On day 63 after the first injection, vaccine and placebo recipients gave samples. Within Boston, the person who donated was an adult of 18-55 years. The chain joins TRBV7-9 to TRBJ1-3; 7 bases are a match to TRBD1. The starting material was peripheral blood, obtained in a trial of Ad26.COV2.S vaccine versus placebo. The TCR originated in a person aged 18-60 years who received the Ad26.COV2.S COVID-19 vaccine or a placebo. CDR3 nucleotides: TGTGCCAGCAGCCCACAGGGGTCTGGAAACACCATATATTTT. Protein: CASSPQGSGNTIYF.